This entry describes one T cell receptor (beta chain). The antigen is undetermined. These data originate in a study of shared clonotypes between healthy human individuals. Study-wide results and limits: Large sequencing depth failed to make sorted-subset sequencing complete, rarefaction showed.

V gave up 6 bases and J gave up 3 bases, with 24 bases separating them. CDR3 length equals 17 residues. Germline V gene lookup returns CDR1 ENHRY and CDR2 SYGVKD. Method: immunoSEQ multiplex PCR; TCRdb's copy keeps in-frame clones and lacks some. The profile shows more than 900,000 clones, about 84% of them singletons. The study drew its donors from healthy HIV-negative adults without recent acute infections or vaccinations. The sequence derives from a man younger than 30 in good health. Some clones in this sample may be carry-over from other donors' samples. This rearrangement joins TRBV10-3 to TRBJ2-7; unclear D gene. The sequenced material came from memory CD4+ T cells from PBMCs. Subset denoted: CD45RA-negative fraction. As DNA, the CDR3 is TGTGCCATCAGCCCTAACCCTGGTATGTCAGGCGGCTACGAGCAGTACTTC. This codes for CAISPNPGMSGGYEQYF.